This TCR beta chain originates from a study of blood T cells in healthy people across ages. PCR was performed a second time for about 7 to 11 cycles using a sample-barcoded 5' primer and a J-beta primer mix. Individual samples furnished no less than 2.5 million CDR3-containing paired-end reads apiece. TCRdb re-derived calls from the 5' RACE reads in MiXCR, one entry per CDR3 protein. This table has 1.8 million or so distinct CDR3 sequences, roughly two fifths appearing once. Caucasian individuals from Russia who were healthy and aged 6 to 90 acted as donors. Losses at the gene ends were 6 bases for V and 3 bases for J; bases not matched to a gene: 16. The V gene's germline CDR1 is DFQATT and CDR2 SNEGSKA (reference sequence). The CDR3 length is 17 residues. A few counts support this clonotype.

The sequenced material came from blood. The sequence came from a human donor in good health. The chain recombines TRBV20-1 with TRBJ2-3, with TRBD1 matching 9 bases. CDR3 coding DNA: TGCAGTGCCCCGGGGACAGGGAATCTTCATTCGACAGATACGCAGTATTTT. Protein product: CSAPGTGNLHSTDTQYF.